A selection of T cell receptor beta chains follows, all from one sample in a study of shared clonotypes between healthy human individuals. TCRdb's table, derived via immunoSEQ multiplex PCR, lists solely in-frame clones and lacks some. Here the sample spans under 1,100,000 clones, more than 75% being singletons. The sequenced sample was memory CD4+ T cells from PBMCs. Receptors originate from a man aged 18-30 years in good health. Some clones in this sample may be carry-over from other donors' samples. Each CDR3 is given with its conserved first and last residue. The D gene is left open where the match is weak. The size field is filled for only some rows; it gives once, few, many or a size class.

size,D,V,J,DNA,CDR3
-,-,TRBV30,TRBJ2-7,TGTGCCTGGATGGGGGGAACCTACGAGCAGTACTTC,CAWMGGTYEQYF
-,-,TRBV4-1,TRBJ2-4,TGCGCCAGCAGCCAAGGGGGGAACGTAGCCAAAAACATTCAGTACTTC,CASSQGGNVAKNIQYF
-,-,TRBV2,TRBJ1-2,TGTGCCAGCAGTGGCACTGGGCATGGCTACACCTTC,CASSGTGHGYTF
few,-,TRBV15,TRBJ2-6,TGTGCCACCAGCAGAGATCAAGTACAGTCTGGGGCCAACGTCCTGACTTTC,CATSRDQVQSGANVLTF
-,-,TRBV7-3,TRBJ2-3,TGTGCCAGCAGCCCAGGCGGGATAGATACGCAGTATTTT,CASSPGGIDTQYF
-,TRBD2,TRBV11-2,TRBJ2-1,TGTGCCAGCAGCTTAGGCGGGAGGGCCATGAATGAGCAGTTCTTC,CASSLGGRAMNEQFF
many,-,TRBV2,TRBJ2-3,TGTGCCAGCAGATCAGCCGCAGATACGCAGTATTTT,CASRSAADTQYF
-,TRBD1,TRBV30,TRBJ2-5,TGTGCCTGGAGTGGGGACAGGGTAGGAGAGACCCAGTACTTC,CAWSGDRVGETQYF
-,TRBD1,TRBV18,TRBJ1-1,TGTGCCAGCTCACCGGGGACAGGGAACACTGAAGCTTTCTTT,CASSPGTGNTEAFF
once,-,TRBV7-2,TRBJ1-5,TGTGCCAGCAGCTTACAGGGGCGCTATCAGCCCCAGCATTTT,CASSLQGRYQPQHF
-,TRBD2,TRBV5-4,TRBJ2-3,TGTGCCAGCAGCTTCAAACTAGCGGGAGGGGGAGATACGCAGTATTTT,CASSFKLAGGGDTQYF
-,TRBD1,TRBV29-1,TRBJ2-1,TGCAGCGCTCCTCTGGACAGGGGAGATGAGCAGTTCTTC,CSAPLDRGDEQFF
-,TRBD1,TRBV5-6,TRBJ1-1,TGTGCCAGCAGCCCAATACAGGGGGCGACGTCTGAAGCTTTCTTT,CASSPIQGATSEAFF
-,-,TRBV7-2,TRBJ2-1,TGTGCCAGCAGCTTTCAGGGTGTCGCGGATGAGCAGTTCTTC,CASSFQGVADEQFF
many,-,TRBV5-4,TRBJ1-2,TGTGCCAGCAGATTGGGGGGGATGAATGGCTACACCTTC,CASRLGGMNGYTF
-,-,TRBV5-1,TRBJ2-3,TGCGCCAGCAGCTCCGAGGACAGGCGGGGAGATACGCAGTATTTT,CASSSEDRRGDTQYF
-,-,TRBV6-5,TRBJ2-1,TGTGCCAGCAGCAAACAGGGGAGGGATGAGCAGTTCTTC,CASSKQGRDEQFF
once,-,TRBV4-1,TRBJ2-3,TGCGCCAGCAGCCAAGAAAGCACAGATACGCAGTATTTT,CASSQESTDTQYF
-,-,TRBV5-1,TRBJ1-2,TGCGCCAGCAGCTTGGACAAGGGGAACTATGGCTACACCTTC,CASSLDKGNYGYTF
-,TRBD1,TRBV28,TRBJ2-2,TGTGCCAGCAACCCCCCGGGACAGGGGGCAGGCGGGGAGCTGTTTTTT,CASNPPGQGAGGELFF